This T cell receptor (beta chain) stems from a study of shared clonotypes between healthy human individuals. As for the study in general: Aged between 18 and 49, the donors were two women and three men.

CDR3 size: 13 residues. Between the trimmed V and J ends, which lost 3 bases and 6 bases, there was a span of 12 bases. CDR1 is KGHSH and CDR2 is LQKENI in the germline V gene. Data came from immunoSEQ multiplex PCR; TCRdb stores just in-frame clones and leaves some out. The table lists some 1.4 million clones, 95% to 97% of them singletons, with over 1% in the top ten. Sequencing was done on a sample of naive CD4+ T cells sorted from blood. The subset here: CD45RA+ positively selected. This TCR derives from a man in his thirties or forties in good health. The rearrangement uses TRBV18 and TRBJ2-7, with D possibly TRBD2 on 5 matching bases. In DNA, the CDR3 is TGTGCCAGCTCACCCCGCGAGGGTAGCGAGCAGTACTTC. Its protein product is CASSPREGSEQYF.